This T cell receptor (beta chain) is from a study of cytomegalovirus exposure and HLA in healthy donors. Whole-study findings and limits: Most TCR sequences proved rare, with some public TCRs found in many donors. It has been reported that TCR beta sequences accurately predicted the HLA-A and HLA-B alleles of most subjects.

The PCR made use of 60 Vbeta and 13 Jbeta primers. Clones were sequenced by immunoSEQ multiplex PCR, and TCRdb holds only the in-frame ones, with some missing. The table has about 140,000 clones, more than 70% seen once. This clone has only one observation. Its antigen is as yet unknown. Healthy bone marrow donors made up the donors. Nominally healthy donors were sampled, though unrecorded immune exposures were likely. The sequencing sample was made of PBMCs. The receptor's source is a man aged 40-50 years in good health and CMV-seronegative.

The CDR3 here is CASSTSLRGYTF. CDR3 sequence (DNA): TGTGCCAGCTCAACCTCGCTCAGGGGCTACACCTTC. The V call is TRBV19, the J call TRBJ1-2; D is ambiguous. The germline V gene encodes CDR1 LNHDA and CDR2 SQIVND (reference sequence). Trimming removed 9 bases from V and 8 bases from J, with 16 bases in between. This CDR3 is 12 amino acids long. Full variable domain (rest looked up from reference TRBV19 and TRBJ1-2): DGGITQSPKYLFRKEGQNVTLSCEQNLNHDAMYWYRQDPGQGLRLIYYSQIVNDFQKGDIAEGYSVSREKKESFPLTVTSAQKNPTAFYLCASSTSLRGYTFGSGTRLTVV.